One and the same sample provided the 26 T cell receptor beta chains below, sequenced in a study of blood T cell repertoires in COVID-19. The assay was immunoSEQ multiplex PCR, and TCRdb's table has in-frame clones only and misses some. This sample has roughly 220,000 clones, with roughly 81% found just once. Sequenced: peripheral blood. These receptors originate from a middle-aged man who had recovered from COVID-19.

CDR3 residues: CSVAWGQGAAEAFF. As DNA, the CDR3 is TGCAGCGTCGCGTGGGGACAGGGGGCCGCTGAAGCTTTCTTT. The V and J genes are TRBV29-1 and TRBJ1-1, with 12 bases identical to TRBD1. Germline values: CDR1 SQVTM, CDR2 ANQGSEA. There are 14 residues in the CDR3. V lost 6 bases, J lost 6 bases, and 8 bases stayed unmatched.

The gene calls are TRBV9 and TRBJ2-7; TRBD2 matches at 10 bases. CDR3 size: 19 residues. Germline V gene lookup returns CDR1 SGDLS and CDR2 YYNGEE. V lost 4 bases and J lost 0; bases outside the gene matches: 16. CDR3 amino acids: CASSPNTGLAKKFSYEQYF. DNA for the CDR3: TGTGCCAGCAGCCCCAACACGGGACTAGCGAAAAAGTTCTCCTACGAGCAGTACTTC.

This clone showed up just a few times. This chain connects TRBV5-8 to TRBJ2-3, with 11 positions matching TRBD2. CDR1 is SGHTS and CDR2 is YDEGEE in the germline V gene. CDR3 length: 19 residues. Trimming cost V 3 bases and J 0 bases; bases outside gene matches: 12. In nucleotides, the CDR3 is TGTGCCAGCAGCTCGGGGACTAGCGGCTCAGCCATGAGCACAGATACGCAGTATTTT. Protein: CASSSGTSGSAMSTDTQYF. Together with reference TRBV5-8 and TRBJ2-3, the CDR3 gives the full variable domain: EAGVTQSPTHLIKTRGQQATLRCSPISGHTSVYWYQQALGLGLQFLLWYDEGEERNRGNFPPRFSGRQFPNYSSELNVNALELEDSALYLCASSSGTSGSAMSTDTQYFGPGTRLTVL.

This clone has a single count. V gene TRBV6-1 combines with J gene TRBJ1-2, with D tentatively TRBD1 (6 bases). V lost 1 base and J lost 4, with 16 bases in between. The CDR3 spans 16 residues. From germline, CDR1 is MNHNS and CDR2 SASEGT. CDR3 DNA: TGTGCCAGCAGTGAAGGTGTAACAGGGCCTAGCTATGGCTACACCTTC. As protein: CASSEGVTGPSYGYTF.

The CDR3 DNA reads as TGCGCCAGCAGGGCTAGCAGCACCGGGGAGCTGTTTTTT. Protein: CASRASSTGELFF. J is TRBJ2-2 and V is TRBV10-1, with D tentatively TRBD2 (5 bases). The CDR3 is 13 amino acids. V was clipped by 6 bases and J by 4 bases, with 9 bases between them. In germline, CDR1 is WNHNN, CDR2 SYGVQD (reference sequence).

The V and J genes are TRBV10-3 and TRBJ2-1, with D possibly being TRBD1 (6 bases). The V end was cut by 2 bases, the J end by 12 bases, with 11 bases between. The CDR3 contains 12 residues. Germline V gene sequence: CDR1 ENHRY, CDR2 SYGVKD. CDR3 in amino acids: CAISEEQGRQFF. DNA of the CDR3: TGTGCCATCAGTGAGGAGCAGGGGCGGCAGTTCTTC.

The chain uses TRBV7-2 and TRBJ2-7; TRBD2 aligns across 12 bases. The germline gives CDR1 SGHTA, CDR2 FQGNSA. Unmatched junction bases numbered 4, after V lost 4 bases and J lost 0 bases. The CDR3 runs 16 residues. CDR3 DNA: TGTGCCAGCAGCTCCGGACTAGCGGGGAGCTCCTACGAGCAGTACTTC. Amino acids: CASSSGLAGSSYEQYF. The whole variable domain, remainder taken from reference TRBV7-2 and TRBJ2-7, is GAGVSQSPSNKVTEKGKDVELRCDPISGHTALYWYRQSLGQGLEFLIYFQGNSAPDKSGLPSDRFSAERTGGSVSTLTIQRTQQEDSAVYLCASSSGLAGSSYEQYFGPGTRLTVT.

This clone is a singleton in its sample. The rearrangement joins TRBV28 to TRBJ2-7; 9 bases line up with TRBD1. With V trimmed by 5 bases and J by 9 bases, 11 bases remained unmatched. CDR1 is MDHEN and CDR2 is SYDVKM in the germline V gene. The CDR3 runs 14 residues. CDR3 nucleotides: TGTGCCAGCAGTCCGGGACAGGGAGGGAGGAGGCAGTACTTC. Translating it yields CASSPGQGGRRQYF.

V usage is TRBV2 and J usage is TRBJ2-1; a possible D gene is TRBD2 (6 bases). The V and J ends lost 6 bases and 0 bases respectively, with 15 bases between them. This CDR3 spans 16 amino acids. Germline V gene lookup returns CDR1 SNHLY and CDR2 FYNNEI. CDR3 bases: TGTGCCAGCAGGGCAAGGCGGGACCTCTCCTACAATGAGCAGTTCTTC. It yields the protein CASRARRDLSYNEQFF. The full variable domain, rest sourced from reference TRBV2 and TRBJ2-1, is EPEVTQTPSHQVTQMGQEVILRCVPISNHLYFYWYRQILGQKVEFLVSFYNNEISEKSEIFDDQFSVERPDGSNFTLKIRSTKLEDSAMYFCASRARRDLSYNEQFFGPGTRLTVL.

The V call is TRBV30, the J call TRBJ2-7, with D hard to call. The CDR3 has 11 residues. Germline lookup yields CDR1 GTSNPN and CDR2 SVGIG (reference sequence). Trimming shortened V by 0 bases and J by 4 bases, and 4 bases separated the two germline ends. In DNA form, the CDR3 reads TGTGCCTGGAGTGTTTTATACGAGCAGTACTTC. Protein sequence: CAWSVLYEQYF.

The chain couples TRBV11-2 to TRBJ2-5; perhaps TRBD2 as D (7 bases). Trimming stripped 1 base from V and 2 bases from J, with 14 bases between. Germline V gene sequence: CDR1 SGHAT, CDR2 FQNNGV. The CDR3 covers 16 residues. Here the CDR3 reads CASSLGGLAVQETQYF. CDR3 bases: TGTGCCAGCAGCTTAGGGGGGCTAGCGGTACAAGAGACCCAGTACTTC.

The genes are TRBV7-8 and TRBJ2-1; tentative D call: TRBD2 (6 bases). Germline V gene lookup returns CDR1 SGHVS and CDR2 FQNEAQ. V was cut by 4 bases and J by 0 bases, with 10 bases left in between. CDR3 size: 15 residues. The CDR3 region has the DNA TGTGCCAGCAGCTCTCGGGAGACCTCCTACAATGAGCAGTTCTTC. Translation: CASSSRETSYNEQFF.

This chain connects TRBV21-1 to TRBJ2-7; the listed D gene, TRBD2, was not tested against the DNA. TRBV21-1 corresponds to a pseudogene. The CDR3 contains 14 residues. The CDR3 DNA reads TGTGCCAGCCCTCGGCGCCCCGTGCGGGACGAGCAGTACTTC. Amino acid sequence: CASPRRPVRDEQYF.

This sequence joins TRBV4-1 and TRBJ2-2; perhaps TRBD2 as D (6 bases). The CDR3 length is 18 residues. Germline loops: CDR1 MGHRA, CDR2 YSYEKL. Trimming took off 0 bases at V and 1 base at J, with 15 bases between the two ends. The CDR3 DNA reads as TGCGCCAGCAGCCAAGATAGATCGGGGGTAGGGAACACCGGGGAGCTGTTTTTT. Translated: CASSQDRSGVGNTGELFF.

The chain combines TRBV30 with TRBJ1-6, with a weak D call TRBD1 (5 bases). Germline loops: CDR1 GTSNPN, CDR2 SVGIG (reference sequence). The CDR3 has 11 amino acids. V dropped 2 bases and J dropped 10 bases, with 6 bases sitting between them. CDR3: CAWSQGSPLHF. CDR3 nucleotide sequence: TGTGCCTGGAGTCAGGGATCACCCCTCCACTTT.

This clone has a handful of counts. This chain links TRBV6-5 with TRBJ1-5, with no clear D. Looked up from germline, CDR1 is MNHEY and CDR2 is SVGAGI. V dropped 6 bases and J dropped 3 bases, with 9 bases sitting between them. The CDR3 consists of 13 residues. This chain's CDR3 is CASRPRSNQPQHF. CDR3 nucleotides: TGTGCCAGCAGACCCCGGTCCAATCAGCCCCAGCATTTT.

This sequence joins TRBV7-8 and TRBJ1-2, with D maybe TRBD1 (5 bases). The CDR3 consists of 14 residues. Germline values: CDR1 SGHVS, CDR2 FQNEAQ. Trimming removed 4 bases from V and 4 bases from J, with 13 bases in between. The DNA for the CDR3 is TGTGCCAGCAGCTCCCTCAGGACAACCTATGGCTACACCTTC. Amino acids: CASSSLRTTYGYTF.

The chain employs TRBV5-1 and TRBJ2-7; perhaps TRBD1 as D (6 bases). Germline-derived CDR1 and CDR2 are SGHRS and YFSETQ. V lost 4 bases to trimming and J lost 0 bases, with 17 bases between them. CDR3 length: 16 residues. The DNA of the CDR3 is TGCGCCAGCAGCGCCGAAGACAGGCTGGTCTCCTACGAGCAGTACTTC. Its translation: CASSAEDRLVSYEQYF. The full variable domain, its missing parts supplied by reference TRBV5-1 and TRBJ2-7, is KAGVTQTPRYLIKTRGQQVTLSCSPISGHRSVSWYQQTPGQGLQFLFEYFSETQRNKGNFPGRFSGRQFSNSRSEMNVSTLELGDSALYLCASSAEDRLVSYEQYFGPGTRLTVT.

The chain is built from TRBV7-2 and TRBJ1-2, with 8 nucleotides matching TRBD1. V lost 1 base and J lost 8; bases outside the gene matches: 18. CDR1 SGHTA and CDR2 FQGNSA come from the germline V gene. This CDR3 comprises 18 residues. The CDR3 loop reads CASSLVRAGGASGSGYTF. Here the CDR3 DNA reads TGTGCCAGCAGCTTAGTCAGGGCAGGGGGCGCATCCGGATCGGGCTACACCTTC.

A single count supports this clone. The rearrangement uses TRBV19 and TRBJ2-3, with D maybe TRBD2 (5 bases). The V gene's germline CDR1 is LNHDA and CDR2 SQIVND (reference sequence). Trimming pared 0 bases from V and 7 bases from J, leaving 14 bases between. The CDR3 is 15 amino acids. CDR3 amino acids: CASSIERASWNTQYF. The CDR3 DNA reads TGTGCCAGTAGTATAGAGAGGGCTAGTTGGAATACGCAGTATTTT.

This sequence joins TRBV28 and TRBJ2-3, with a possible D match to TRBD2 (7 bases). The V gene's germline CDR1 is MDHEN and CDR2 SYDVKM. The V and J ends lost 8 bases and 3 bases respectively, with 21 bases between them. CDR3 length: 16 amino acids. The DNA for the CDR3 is TGTGCCAGCCGAGAGGGCGGGAGAGGGGGGACAGATACGCAGTATTTT. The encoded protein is CASREGGRGGTDTQYF.

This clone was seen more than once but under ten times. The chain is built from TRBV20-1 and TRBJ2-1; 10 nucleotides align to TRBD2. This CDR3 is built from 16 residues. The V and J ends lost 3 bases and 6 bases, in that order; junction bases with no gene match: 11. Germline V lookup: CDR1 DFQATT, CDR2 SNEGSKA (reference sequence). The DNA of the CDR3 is TGCAGTGCTAGTACCTTAGCGGGAGGTGGGGGCAATGAGCAGTTCTTC. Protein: CSASTLAGGGGNEQFF.

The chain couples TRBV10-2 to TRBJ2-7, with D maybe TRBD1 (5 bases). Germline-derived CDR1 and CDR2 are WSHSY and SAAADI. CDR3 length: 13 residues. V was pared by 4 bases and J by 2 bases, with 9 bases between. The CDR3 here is CASSGVGAYEQYF. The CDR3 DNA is TGCGCCAGCAGTGGAGTAGGGGCCTACGAGCAGTACTTC.

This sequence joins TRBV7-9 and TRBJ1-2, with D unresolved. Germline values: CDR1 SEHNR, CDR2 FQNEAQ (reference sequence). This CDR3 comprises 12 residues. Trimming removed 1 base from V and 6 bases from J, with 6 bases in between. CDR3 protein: CASSLGPNGYTF. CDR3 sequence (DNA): TGTGCCAGCAGCTTAGGGCCGAATGGCTACACCTTC.

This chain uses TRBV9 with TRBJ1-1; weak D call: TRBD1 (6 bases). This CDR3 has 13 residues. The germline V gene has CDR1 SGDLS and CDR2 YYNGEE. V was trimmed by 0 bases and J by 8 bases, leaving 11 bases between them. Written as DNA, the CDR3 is TGTGCCAGCAGCGTAGAAGGGCAGGGGGAAGCTTTCTTT. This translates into CASSVEGQGEAFF.

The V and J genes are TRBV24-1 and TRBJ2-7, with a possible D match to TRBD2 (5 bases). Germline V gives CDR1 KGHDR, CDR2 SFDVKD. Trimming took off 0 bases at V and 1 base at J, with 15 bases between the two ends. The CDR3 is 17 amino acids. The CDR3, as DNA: TGTGCCACCAGTGATTTGCAGGAGAGGGCTGGGTCCTACGAGCAGTACTTC. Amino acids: CATSDLQERAGSYEQYF.